The sequence of this TCR beta chain was determined in a study of T cells after posttransplantation cyclophosphamide. Study-wide results and caveats: Later blood repertoires were often dominated by clones from the donor CD8+ memory compartment. Blood and skin or GI T cell repertoires showed limited TRB overlap. Recipient CMV seropositivity and CMV reactivation strongly tracked TRB clonality.

About this clone: Antigen unknown.

Cells defined as naive were viable CD3+CD4+ or CD3+CD8+ and CCR7+CD45RA+CD45RO-CD95-CD27+CD28+. The related graft donor's blood sample was taken on the day of bone marrow donation. TCRdb's table, derived via immunoSEQ multiplex PCR, lists solely in-frame clones and lacks some. The sample holds approximately 28,000 clones, 90% to 95% seen once. This CDR3 has 15 amino acids. Trimming removed 8 bases from V and 2 bases from J; junction bases left unmatched: 7. Germline CDR1 and CDR2: SNHLY and FYNNEI. This chain connects TRBV2 to TRBJ2-1; 9 bases are shared with TRBD1. This sequence was found in a woman aged 55-75 years in good health, CMV-negative, and a related stem cell transplant donor. The sample consisted of naive CD4+ T cells sorted from PBMCs. The CDR3 reads CASEERTGAYNEQFF. CDR3 DNA: TGTGCCAGCGAAGAAAGGACAGGGGCCTACAATGAGCAGTTCTTC.